Reported below is one T cell receptor (beta chain). The antigen is unknown. RNA transcripts served as the template for amplifying TCR beta CDR3 regions. With the HTBI primer set, the TCR CDR3 went through a first round of RT-PCR. TCRdb called the multiplex PCR reads again in MiXCR, with one record for every CDR3 protein. The sample has 600,000 to 800,000 distinct CDR3 sequences; over 35% are singletons. Those with hyperthyroidism were 18 to 65 years old, newly diagnosed, and ill for under 2 months. This specimen belongs to a study of T cells in Graves' hyperthyroidism and ophthalmopathy. Study as a whole: The blood sample was taken at first diagnosis, before treatment began.

V gave up 6 bases and J gave up 5 bases; unmatched junction bases: 8. This CDR3 contains 15 residues. Study observations and caveats: Most clonotypes expanded in the thyroid (above 0.001) were also present in blood. Separation of ophthalmopathy from stable hyperthyroidism was achieved by a 13 V-J model.

The clonotype was recovered from a woman between 40 and 50 years old with Graves' hyperthyroidism. The sequenced sample consisted of blood. This chain uses TRBV12-3 or TRBV12-4 with TRBJ1-5, with 9 nucleotides matching TRBD1. The CDR3 bases are TGTGCCAGCAGGCCCGGGACAGGGAAGTATCAGCCCCAGCATTTT. It yields the protein CASRPGTGKYQPQHF.